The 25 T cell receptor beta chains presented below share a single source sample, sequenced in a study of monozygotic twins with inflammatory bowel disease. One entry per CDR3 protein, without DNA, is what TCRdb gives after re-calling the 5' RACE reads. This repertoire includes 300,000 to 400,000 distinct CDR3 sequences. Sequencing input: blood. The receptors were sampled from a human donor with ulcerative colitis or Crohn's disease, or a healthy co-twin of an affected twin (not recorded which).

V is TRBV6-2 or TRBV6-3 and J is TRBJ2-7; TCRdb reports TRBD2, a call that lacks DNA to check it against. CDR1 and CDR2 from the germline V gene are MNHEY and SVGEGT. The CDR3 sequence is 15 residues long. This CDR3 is CASTMTPEGAGEQYF.

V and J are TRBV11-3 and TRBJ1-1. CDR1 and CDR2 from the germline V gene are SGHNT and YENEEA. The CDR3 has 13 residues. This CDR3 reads CASSLVRDTEAFF.

CDR3 residues: CASSLAIGGGKADTQYF. The rearrangement joins TRBV5-1 to TRBJ2-3; TCRdb lists TRBD2, though no DNA is available to test this call. The CDR3 is 17 residues long. Germline V gene lookup returns CDR1 SGHRS and CDR2 YFSETQ.

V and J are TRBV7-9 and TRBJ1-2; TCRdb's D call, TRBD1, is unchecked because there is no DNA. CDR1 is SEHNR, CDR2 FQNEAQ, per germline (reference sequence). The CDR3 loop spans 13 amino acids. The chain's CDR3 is CASSLSRGEGYTF.

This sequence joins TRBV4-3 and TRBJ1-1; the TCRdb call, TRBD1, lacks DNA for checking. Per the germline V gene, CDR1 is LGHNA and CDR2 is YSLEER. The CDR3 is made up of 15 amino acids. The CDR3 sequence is CASSQTMTGDTEAFF.

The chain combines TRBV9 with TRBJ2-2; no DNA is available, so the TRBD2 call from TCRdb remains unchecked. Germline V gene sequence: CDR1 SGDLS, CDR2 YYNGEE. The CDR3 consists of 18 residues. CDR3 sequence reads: CASSVVGLAGFNTGELFF.

The CDR3 protein is CASSPGTGVYEQYF. The chain carries TRBV5-1 and TRBJ2-7; TCRdb's assignment of TRBD1 cannot be checked, as there is no DNA. Germline loops: CDR1 SGHRS, CDR2 YFSETQ. The CDR3 spans 14 residues.

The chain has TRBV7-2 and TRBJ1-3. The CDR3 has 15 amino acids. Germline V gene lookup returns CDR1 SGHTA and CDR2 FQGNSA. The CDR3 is CASSRAPNSGNTIYF.

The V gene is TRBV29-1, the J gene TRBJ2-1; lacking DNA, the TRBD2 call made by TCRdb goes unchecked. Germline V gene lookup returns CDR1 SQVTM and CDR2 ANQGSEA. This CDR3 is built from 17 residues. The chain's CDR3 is CSVLGAGTRLSYNEQFF.

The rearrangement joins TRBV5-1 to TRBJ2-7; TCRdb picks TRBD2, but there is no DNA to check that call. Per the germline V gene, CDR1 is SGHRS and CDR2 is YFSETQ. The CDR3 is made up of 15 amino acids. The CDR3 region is CASSLLPSTSYEQYF. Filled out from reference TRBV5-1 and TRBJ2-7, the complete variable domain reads KAGVTQTPRYLIKTRGQQVTLSCSPISGHRSVSWYQQTPGQGLQFLFEYFSETQRNKGNFPGRFSGRQFSNSRSEMNVSTLELGDSALYLCASSLLPSTSYEQYFGPGTRLTVT.

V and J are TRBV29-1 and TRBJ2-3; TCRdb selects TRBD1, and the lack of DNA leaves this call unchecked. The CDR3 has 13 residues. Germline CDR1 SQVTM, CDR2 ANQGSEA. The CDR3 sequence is CSVVMGPTDTQYF.

The CDR3 region is CASSQSGGNSYSGANVLTF. This chain connects TRBV23-1 to TRBJ2-6; TCRdb returns TRBD1, unconfirmable since there is no DNA. TRBV23-1 is reported as an ORF; its role is uncertain. The CDR3 has 19 residues.

This chain's CDR3 is CASSQETETQYF. This chain uses TRBV10-2 with TRBJ2-5. The length of the CDR3 is 12 residues. Germline CDR1 WSHSY, CDR2 SAAADI.

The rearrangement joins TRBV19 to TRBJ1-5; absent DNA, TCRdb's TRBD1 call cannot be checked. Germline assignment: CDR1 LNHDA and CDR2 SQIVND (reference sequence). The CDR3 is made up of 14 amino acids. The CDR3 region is CASTRTGVNQPQHF.

Here the CDR3 reads CSAGRKAGSTDTQYF. This chain links TRBV20-1 with TRBJ2-3; TCRdb picks TRBD2, but there is no DNA to check that call. In germline, CDR1 is DFQATT, CDR2 SNEGSKA (reference sequence). This CDR3 has 15 residues.

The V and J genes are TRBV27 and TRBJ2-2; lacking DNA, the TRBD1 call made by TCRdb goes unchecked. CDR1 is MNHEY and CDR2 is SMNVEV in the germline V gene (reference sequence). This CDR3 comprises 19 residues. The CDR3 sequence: CASSFGVTGDLTLTGELFF.

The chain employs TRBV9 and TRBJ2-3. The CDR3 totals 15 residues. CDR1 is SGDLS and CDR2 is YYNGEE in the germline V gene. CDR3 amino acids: CASSVGGGSTDTQYF.

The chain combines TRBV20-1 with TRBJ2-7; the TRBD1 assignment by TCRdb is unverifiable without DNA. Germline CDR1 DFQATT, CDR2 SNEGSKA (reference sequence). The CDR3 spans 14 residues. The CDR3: CSAQEGTALLEQYF.

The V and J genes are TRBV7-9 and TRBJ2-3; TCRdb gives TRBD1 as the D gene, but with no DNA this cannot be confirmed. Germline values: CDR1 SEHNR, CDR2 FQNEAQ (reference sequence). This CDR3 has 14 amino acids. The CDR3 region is CASSLSRGPDTQYF. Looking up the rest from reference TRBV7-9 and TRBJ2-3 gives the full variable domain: DTGVSQNPRHKITKRGQNVTFRCDPISEHNRLYWYRQTLGQGPEFLTYFQNEAQLEKSRLLSDRFSAERPKGSFSTLEIQRTEQGDSAMYLCASSLSRGPDTQYFGPGTRLTVL.

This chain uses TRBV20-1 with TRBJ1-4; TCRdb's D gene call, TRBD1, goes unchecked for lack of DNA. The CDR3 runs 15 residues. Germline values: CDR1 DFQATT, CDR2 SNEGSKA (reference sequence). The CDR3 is CSATDPGQGGEKLFF.

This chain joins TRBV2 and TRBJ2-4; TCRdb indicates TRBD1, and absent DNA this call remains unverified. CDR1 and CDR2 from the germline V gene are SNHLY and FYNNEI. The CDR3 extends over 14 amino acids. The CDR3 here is CASSRDRGRDIQYF.

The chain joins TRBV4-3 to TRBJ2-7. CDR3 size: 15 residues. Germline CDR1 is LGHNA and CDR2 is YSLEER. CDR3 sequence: CASSRNGGGLYEQYF.

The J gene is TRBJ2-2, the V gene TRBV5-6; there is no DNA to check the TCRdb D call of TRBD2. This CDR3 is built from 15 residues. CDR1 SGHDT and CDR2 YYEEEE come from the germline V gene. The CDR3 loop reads CASSIAGANTGELFF.

CDR3 amino acids: CASSLSSGRGNEQFF. The gene calls are TRBV11-3 and TRBJ2-1; TCRdb gives TRBD2 as the D gene, but with no DNA this cannot be confirmed. Germline values: CDR1 SGHNT, CDR2 YENEEA. The CDR3 consists of 15 residues.

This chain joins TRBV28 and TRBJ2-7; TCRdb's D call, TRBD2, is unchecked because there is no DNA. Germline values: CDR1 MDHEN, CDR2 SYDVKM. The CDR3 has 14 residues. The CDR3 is CASRVGTSGYEQYF.